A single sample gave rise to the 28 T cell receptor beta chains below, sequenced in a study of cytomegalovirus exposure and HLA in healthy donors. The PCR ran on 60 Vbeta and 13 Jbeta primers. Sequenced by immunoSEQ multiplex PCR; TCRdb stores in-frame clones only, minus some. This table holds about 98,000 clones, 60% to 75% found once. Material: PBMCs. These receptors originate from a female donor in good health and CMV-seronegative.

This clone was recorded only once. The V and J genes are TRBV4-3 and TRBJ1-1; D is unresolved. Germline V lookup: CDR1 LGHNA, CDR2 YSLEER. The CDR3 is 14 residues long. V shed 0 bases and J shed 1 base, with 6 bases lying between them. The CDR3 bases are TGCGCCAGCAGCCAAGAGCGGTGGAACACTGAAGCTTTCTTT. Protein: CASSQERWNTEAFF.

In DNA, the CDR3 is TGTGCCAGCAGTTATCGAGGAGTCAATCAGCCCCAGCATTTT. Residues: CASSYRGVNQPQHF. The genes are TRBV27 and TRBJ1-5; D is undetermined. V dropped 4 bases and J dropped 3 bases, with 10 bases sitting between them. This CDR3 spans 14 amino acids. Looked up from germline, CDR1 is MNHEY and CDR2 is SMNVEV (reference sequence).

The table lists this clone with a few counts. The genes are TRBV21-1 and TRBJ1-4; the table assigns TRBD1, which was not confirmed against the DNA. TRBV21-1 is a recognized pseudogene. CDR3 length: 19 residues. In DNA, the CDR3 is TGTGCCAGCAGCAAAGTGAGGTTGGACATCGGGACAGGGGACGAAAAACTGTTTTTT. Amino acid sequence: CASSKVRLDIGTGDEKLFF.

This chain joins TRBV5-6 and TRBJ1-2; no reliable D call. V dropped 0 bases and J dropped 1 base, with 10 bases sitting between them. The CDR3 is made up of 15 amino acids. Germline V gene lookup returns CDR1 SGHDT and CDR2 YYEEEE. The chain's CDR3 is CASSLVGPGNYGYTF. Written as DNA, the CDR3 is TGTGCCAGCAGCTTGGTGGGTCCGGGTAACTATGGCTACACCTTC.

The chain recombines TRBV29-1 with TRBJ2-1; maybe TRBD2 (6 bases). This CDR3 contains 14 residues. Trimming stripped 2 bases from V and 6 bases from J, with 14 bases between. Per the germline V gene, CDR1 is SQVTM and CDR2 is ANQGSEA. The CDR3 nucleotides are TGCAGCGTTGAAAGGTCCCTACTAGCCAATGAGCAGTTCTTC. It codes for CSVERSLLANEQFF.

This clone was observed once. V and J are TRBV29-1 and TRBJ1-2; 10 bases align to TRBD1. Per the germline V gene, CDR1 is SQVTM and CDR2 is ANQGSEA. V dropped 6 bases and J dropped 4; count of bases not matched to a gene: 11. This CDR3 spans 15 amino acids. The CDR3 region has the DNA TGCAGCGTGGGACAGGGGACCGACGGACTCTATGGCTACACCTTC. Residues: CSVGQGTDGLYGYTF.

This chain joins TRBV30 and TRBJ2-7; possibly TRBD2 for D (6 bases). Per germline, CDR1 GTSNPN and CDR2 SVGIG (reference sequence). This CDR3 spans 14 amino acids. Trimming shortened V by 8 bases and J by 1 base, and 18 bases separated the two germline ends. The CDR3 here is CAGKSSGVSYEQYF. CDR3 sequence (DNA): TGTGCCGGGAAAAGTTCGGGGGTTTCCTACGAGCAGTACTTC.

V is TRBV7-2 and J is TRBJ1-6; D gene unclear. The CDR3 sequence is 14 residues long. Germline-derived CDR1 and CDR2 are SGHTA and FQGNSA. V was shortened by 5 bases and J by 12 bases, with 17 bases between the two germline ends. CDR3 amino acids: CASSLLGSPQPLHF. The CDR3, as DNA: TGTGCCAGCAGCCTACTCGGGAGCCCGCAACCCCTCCACTTT. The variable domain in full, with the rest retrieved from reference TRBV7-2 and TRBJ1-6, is GAGVSQSPSNKVTEKGKDVELRCDPISGHTALYWYRQSLGQGLEFLIYFQGNSAPDKSGLPSDRFSAERTGGSVSTLTIQRTQQEDSAVYLCASSLLGSPQPLHFGNGTRLTVT.

CDR3 coding DNA: TGTGCCAGCAGCCGGGACACCCCTCGGGGCTATGGCTACACCTTC. This codes for CASSRDTPRGYGYTF. The rearrangement uses TRBV7-2 and TRBJ1-2; a possible D gene is TRBD1 (6 bases). Germline CDR1 SGHTA, CDR2 FQGNSA. V lost 5 bases and J lost 4, with 17 bases in between. The CDR3 consists of 15 residues.

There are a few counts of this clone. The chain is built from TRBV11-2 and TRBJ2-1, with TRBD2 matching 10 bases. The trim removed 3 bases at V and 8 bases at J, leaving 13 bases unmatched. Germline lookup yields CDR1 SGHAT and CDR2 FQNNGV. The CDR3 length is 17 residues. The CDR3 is CASSFGGAGGPNYEQFF. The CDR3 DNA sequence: TGTGCCAGCAGCTTCGGTGGAGCGGGAGGGCCTAATTATGAGCAGTTCTTC. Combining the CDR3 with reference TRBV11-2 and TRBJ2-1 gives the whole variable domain EAGVAQSPRYKIIEKRQSVAFWCNPISGHATLYWYQQILGQGPKLLIQFQNNGVVDDSQLPKDRFSAERLKGVDSTLKIQPAKLEDSAVYLCASSFGGAGGPNYEQFFGPGTRLTVL.

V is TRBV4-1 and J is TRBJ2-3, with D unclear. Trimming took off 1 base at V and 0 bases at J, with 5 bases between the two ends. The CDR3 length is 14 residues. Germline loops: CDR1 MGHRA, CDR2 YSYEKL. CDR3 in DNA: TGCGCCAGCAGCCAAGCAACTAGCACAGATACGCAGTATTTT. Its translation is CASSQATSTDTQYF.

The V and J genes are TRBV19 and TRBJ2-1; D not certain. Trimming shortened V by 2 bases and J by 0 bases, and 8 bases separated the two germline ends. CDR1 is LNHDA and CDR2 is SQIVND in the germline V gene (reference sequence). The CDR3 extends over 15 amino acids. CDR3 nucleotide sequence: TGTGCCAGTAGTATAACGCCGAGCTCCTACAATGAGCAGTTCTTC. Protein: CASSITPSSYNEQFF. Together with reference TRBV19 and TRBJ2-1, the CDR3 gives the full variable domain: DGGITQSPKYLFRKEGQNVTLSCEQNLNHDAMYWYRQDPGQGLRLIYYSQIVNDFQKGDIAEGYSVSREKKESFPLTVTSAQKNPTAFYLCASSITPSSYNEQFFGPGTRLTVL.

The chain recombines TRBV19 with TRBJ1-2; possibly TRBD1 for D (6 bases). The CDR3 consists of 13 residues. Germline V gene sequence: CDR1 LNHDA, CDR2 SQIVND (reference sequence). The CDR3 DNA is TGTGCACCGTGTAAGGGGGCTAACTATGGCTACACCTTC. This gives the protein CAPCKGANYGYTF.

This CDR3 is CASSERTSGRSQEQYF. For the CDR3, the DNA is TGCGCCAGCAGCGAACGGACTAGCGGGAGATCGCAAGAGCAGTACTTC. The V and J genes are TRBV5-1 and TRBJ2-7; 13 bases agree with TRBD2. CDR3 size: 16 residues. V was clipped by 4 bases and J by 7 bases; unmatched bases: 11. Per the germline V gene, CDR1 is SGHRS and CDR2 is YFSETQ.

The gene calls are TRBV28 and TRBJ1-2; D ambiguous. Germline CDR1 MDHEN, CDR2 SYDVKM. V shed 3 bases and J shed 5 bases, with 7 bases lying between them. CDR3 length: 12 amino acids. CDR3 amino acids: CASSFSEYGYTF. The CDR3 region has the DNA TGTGCCAGCAGTTTTTCAGAATATGGCTACACCTTC.

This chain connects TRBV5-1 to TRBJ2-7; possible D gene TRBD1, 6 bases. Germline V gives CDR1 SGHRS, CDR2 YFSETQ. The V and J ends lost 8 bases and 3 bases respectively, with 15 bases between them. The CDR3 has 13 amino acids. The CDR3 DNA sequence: TGCGCCAGGAGGGGACACCAGGACTACGAGCAGTACTTC. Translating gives CARRGHQDYEQYF.

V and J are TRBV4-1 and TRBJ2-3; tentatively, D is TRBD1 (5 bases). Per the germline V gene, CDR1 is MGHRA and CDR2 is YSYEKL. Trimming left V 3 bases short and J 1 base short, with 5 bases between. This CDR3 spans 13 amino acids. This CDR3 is CASSQGRTDTQYF. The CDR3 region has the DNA TGCGCCAGCAGCCAGGGGCGCACAGATACGCAGTATTTT.

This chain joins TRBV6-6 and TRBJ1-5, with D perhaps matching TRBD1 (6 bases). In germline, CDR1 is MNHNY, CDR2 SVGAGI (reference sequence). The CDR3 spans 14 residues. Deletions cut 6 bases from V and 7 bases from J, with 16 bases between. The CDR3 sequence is CASRLRDNQQPQHF. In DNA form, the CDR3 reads TGTGCCAGCAGACTAAGGGACAACCAACAGCCCCAGCATTTT.

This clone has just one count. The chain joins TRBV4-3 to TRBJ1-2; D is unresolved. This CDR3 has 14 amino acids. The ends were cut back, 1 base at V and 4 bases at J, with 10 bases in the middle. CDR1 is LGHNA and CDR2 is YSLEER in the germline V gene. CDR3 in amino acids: CASSQGEGRYGYTF. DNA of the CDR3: TGCGCCAGCAGCCAAGGTGAGGGCCGCTATGGCTACACCTTC.

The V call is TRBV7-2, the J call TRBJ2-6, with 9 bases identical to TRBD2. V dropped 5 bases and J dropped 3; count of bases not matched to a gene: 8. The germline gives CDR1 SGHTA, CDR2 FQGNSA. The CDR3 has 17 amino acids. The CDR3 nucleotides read TGTGCCAGCAGCCTCACGGGTAGCGGGAGTGGGGCCAACGTCCTGACTTTC. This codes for CASSLTGSGSGANVLTF.

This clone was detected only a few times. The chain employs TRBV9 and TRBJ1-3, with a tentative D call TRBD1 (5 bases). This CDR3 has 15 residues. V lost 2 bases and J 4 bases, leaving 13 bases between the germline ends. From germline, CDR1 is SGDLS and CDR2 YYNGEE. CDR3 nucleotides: TGTGCCAGCAGCGTGGGGGGGACGTCCGGAAACACCATATATTTT. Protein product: CASSVGGTSGNTIYF.

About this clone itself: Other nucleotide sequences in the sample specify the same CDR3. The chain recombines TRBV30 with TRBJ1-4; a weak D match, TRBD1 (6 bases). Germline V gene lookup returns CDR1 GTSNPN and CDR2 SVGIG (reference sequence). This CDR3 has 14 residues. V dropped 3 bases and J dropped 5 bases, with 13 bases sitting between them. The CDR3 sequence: CAWSNRVGNEKLFF. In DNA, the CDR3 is TGTGCCTGGAGCAACAGGGTGGGGAATGAAAAACTGTTTTTT.

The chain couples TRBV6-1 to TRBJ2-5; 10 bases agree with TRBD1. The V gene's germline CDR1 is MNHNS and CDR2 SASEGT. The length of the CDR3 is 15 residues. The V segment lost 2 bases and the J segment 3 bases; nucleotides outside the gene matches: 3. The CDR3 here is CASSESGTGEETQYF. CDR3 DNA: TGTGCCAGCAGTGAATCAGGGACAGGGGAAGAGACCCAGTACTTC.

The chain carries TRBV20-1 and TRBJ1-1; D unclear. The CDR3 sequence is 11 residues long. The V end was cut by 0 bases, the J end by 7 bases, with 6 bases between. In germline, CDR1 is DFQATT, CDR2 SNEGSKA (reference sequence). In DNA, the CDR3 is TGCAGTGCTAGAGAACAATTTGAAGCTTTCTTT. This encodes CSAREQFEAFF.

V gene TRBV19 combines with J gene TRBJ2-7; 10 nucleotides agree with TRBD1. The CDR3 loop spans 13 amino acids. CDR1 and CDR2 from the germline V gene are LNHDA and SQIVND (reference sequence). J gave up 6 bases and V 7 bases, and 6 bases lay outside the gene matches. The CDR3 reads CASKGQGPSEQYF. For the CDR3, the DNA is TGTGCCAGTAAGGGACAGGGGCCTAGCGAGCAGTACTTC.

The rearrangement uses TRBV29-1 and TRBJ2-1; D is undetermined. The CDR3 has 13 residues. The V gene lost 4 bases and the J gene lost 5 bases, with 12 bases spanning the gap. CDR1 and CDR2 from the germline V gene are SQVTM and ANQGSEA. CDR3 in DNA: TGCAGCGTTGTGTCTATACAGCACAATGAGCAGTTCTTC. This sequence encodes CSVVSIQHNEQFF.

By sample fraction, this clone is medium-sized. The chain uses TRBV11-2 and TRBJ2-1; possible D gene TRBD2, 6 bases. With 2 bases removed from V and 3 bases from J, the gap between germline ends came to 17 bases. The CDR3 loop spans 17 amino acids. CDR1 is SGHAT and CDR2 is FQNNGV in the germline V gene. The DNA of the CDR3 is TGTGCCAGCAGCTTATATTTTGGACTATCGGACTACAATGAGCAGTTCTTC. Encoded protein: CASSLYFGLSDYNEQFF.

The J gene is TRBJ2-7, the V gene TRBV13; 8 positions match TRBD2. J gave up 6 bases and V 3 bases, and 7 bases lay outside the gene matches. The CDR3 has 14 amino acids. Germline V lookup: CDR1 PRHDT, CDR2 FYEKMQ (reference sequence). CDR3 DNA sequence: TGTGCCAGCAGCTTCGGGAGGGCCTTAGGCGAGCAGTACTTC. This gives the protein CASSFGRALGEQYF.